This T cell receptor beta chain was captured by sequencing in a study of T cells in Graves' hyperthyroidism and ophthalmopathy. Study-level points and caveats: From stable hyperthyroidism, ophthalmopathy was set apart by a 13 V-J model.

V dropped 3 bases and J dropped 0; count of bases not matched to a gene: 3. Germline loops: CDR1 DFQATT, CDR2 SNEGSKA (reference sequence). The CDR3 has 15 residues. Ten or more counts support this clonotype. Its target is not known. Amplified regions were TCR beta CDR3 sequences from RNA transcripts. First-round RT-PCR of the TCR CDR3 relied on the HTBI primer set. TCRdb re-called the multiplex PCR reads with MiXCR, one entry per CDR3 protein. The sample has nearly 600,000 distinct CDR3 sequences, approximately 15% seen once. Sequencing was carried out using blood. The sequence came from a woman in her late teens or twenties with Graves' ophthalmopathy. The V call is TRBV20-1, the J call TRBJ2-3; 10 positions agree with TRBD1. The CDR3 region has the DNA TGCAGTGCTAGGGACAGGGGGAGGAGCACAGATACGCAGTATTTT. Its protein product is CSARDRGRSTDTQYF.